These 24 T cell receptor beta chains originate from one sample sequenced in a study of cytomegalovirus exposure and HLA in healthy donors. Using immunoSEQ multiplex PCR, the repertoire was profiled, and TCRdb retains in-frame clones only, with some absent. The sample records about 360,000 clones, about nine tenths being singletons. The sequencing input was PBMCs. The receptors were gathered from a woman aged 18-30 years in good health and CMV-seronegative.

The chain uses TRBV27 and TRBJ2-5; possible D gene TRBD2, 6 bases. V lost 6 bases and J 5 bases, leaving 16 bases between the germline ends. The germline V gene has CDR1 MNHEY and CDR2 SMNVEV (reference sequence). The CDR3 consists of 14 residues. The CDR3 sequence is CASRGATRGETQYF. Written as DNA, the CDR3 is TGTGCCAGCAGAGGAGCGACTAGAGGGGAGACCCAGTACTTC.

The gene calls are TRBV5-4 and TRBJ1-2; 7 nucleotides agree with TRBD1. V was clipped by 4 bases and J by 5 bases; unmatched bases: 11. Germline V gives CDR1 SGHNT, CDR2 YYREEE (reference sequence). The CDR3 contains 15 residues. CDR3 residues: CASSPQGVSSYGYTF. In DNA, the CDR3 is TGTGCCAGCAGCCCTCAGGGGGTCTCCTCTTATGGCTACACCTTC.

The CDR3 sequence is CSVGQPQHF. The CDR3 DNA is TGCAGTGTGGGCCAGCCCCAGCATTTT. The genes are TRBV20-1 and TRBJ1-5; D not certain. This CDR3 comprises 9 residues. The germline V gene encodes CDR1 DFQATT and CDR2 SNEGSKA (reference sequence). V was cut by 7 bases and J by 7 bases, with 5 bases left in between.

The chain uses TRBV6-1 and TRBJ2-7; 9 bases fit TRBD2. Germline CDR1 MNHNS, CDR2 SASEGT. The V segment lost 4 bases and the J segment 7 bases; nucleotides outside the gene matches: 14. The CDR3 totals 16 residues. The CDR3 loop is CASSVSSAGGPGEQYF. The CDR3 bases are TGTGCCAGCAGTGTCAGCTCCGCGGGAGGGCCGGGTGAGCAGTACTTC.

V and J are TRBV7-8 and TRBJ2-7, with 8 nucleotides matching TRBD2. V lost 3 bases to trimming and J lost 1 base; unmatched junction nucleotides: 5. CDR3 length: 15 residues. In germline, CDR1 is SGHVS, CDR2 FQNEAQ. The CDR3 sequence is CASSFGRGVSYEQYF. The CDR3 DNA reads TGTGCCAGCAGCTTTGGGCGGGGGGTATCCTACGAGCAGTACTTC.

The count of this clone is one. CDR3 in DNA: TGTGCCAGCAGCTTTCTGACAGGGGACTACGAGCAGTACTTC. Protein: CASSFLTGDYEQYF. The V and J genes are TRBV5-6 and TRBJ2-7, with 8 bases matching TRBD1. The germline V gene encodes CDR1 SGHDT and CDR2 YYEEEE. The CDR3 is 14 amino acids. V was pared by 2 bases and J by 3 bases, with 4 bases of the junction left unmatched.

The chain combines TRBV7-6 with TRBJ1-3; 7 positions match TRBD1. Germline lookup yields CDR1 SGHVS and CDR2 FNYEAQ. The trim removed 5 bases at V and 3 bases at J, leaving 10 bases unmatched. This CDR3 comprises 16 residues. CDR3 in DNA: TGTGCCAGCAGCCTAACCCCAGGGGGAGGTGGAAACACCATATATTTT. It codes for CASSLTPGGGGNTIYF.

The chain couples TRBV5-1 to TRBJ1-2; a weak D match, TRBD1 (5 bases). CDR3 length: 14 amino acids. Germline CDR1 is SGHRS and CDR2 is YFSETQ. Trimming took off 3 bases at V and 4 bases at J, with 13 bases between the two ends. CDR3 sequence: CASSSDQGSYGYTF. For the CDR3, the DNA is TGCGCCAGCAGCTCCGATCAGGGAAGCTATGGCTACACCTTC.

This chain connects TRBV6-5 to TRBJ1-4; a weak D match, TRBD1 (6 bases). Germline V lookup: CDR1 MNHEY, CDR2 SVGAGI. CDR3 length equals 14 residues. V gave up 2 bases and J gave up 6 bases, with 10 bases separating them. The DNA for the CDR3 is TGTGCCAGCAGTTACGTCAGGGGTGATGAAAAACTGTTTTTT. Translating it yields CASSYVRGDEKLFF.

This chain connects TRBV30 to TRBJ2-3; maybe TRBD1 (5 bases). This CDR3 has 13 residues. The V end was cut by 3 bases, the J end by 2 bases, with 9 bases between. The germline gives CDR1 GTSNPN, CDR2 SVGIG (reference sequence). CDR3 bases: TGTGCCTGGAGGGGGCCCTACACAGATACGCAGTATTTT. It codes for CAWRGPYTDTQYF.

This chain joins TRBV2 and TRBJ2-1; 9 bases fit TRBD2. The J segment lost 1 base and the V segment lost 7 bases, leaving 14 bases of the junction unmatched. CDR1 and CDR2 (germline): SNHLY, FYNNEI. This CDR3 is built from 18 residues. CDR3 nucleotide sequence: TGTGCCAGCACTAGGTGGATTAGCGGGGGAGGGTCCTACAATGAGCAGTTCTTC. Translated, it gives CASTRWISGGGSYNEQFF. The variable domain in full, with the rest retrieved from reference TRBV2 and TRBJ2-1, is EPEVTQTPSHQVTQMGQEVILRCVPISNHLYFYWYRQILGQKVEFLVSFYNNEISEKSEIFDDQFSVERPDGSNFTLKIRSTKLEDSAMYFCASTRWISGGGSYNEQFFGPGTRLTVL.

The chain's CDR3 is CASSIYSSSYNEQFF. CDR3 coding DNA: TGTGCCAGTAGTATTTACTCGAGCTCCTACAATGAGCAGTTCTTC. The chain recombines TRBV19 with TRBJ2-1; no clear D. V gave up 3 bases and J gave up 0 bases, with 9 bases separating them. Germline lookup yields CDR1 LNHDA and CDR2 SQIVND (reference sequence). The CDR3 is made up of 15 amino acids.

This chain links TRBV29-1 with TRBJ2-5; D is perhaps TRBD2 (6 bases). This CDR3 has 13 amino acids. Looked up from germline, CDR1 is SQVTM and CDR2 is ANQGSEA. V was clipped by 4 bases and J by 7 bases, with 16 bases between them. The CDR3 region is CSVVRGGVATQYF. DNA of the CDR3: TGCAGCGTTGTACGGGGAGGCGTGGCGACCCAGTACTTC. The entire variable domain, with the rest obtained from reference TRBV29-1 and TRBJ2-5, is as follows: SAVISQKPSRDICQRGTSLTIQCQVDSQVTMMFWYRQQPGQSLTLIATANQGSEATYESGFVIDKFPISRPNLTFSTLTVSNMSPEDSSIYLCSVVRGGVATQYFGPGTRLLVL.

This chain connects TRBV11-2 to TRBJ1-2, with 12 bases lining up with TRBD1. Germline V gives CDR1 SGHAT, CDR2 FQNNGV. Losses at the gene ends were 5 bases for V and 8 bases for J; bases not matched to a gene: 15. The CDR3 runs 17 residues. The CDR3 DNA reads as TGTGCCAGCAGCGACATCCGGAGGGACAGGGGGCGAGGGGGCTACACCTTC. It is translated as CASSDIRRDRGRGGYTF.

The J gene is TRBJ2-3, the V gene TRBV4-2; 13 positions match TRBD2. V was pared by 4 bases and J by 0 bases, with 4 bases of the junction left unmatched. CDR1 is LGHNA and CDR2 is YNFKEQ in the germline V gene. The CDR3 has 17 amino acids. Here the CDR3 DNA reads TGTGCCAGCAGCCGGGGACTAGCGGGGCTTAGCACAGATACGCAGTATTTT. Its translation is CASSRGLAGLSTDTQYF.

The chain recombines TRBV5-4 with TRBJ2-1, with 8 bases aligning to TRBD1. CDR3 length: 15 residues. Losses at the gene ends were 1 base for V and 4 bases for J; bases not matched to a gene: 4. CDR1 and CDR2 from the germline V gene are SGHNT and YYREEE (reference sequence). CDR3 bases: TGTGCCAGCAGCTTGTTCCAGGGGGCTTACAATGAGCAGTTCTTC. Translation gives CASSLFQGAYNEQFF.

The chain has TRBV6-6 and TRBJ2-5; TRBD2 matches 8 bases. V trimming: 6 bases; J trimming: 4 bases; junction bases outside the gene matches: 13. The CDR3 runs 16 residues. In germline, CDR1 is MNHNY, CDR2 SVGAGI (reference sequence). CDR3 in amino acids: CASSRLSGGRRETQYF. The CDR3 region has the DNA TGTGCCAGCAGCAGACTGAGTGGCGGGAGGAGAGAGACCCAGTACTTC.

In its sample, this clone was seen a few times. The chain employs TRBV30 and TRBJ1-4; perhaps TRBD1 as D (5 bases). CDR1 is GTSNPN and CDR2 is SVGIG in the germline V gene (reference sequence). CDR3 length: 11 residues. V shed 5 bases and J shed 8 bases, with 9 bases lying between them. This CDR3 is CAWGHYEKLFF. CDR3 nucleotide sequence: TGTGCCTGGGGACATTACGAAAAACTGTTTTTT.

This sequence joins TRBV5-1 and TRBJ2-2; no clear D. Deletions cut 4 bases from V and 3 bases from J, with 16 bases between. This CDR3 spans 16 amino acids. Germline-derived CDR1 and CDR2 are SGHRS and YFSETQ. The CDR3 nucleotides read TGCGCCAGCAGCACCACTGGCGGTAAATACACCGGGGAGCTGTTTTTT. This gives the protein CASSTTGGKYTGELFF.

In nucleotides, the CDR3 is TGTGCCAGCAGTTACAAACTTCGGGACTACAATGAGCAGTTCTTC. It is translated as CASSYKLRDYNEQFF. The chain combines TRBV6-6 with TRBJ2-1; D possibly corresponds to TRBD2 (5 bases). Germline V gene sequence: CDR1 MNHNY, CDR2 SVGAGI (reference sequence). The V end lost 2 bases, the J end lost 3 bases, and 11 bases lay between the germline ends. The CDR3 contains 15 residues.

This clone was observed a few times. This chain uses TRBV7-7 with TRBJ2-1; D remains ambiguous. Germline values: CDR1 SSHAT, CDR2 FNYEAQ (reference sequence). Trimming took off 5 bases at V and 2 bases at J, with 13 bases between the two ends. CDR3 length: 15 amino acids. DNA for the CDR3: TGTGCCAGCAGCGTCGGTCCATCTACCTACAATGAGCAGTTCTTC. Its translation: CASSVGPSTYNEQFF.

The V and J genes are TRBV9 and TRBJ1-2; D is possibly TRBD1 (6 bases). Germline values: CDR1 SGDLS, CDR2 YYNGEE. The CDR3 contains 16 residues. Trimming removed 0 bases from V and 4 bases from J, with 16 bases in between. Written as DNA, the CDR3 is TGTGCCAGCAGCGTAGATCCCCAGGGGAAAGCCTATGGCTACACCTTC. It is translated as CASSVDPQGKAYGYTF.

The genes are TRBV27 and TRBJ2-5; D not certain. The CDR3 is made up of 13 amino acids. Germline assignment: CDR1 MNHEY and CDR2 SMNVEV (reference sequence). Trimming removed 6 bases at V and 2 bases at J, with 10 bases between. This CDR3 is CASRTQAQETQYF. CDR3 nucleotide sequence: TGTGCCAGCAGGACCCAGGCTCAAGAGACCCAGTACTTC.

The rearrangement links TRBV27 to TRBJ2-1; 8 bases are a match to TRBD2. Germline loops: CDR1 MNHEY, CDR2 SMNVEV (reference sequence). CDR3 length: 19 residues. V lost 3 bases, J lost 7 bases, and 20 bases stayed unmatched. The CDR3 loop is CASSFREGGSGNRMNEQFF. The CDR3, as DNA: TGTGCCAGCAGTTTCCGGGAGGGGGGTAGCGGGAACAGGATGAATGAGCAGTTCTTC.